The text below deals with one T cell receptor beta chain. Time point meaning: patch test 3, about 24 weeks after DPC sensitization. The sample's treatment: therapeutic diphenylcyclopropenone sensitization with weekly scalp DPC. The germline gives CDR1 DFQATT, CDR2 SNEGSKA (reference sequence). Trimming left V 3 bases short and J 8 bases short, with 10 bases between. The CDR3 has 12 amino acids. The data derive from a study of human T cells and chemical hapten exposure. Study in general: Once 0.01% DPC had been applied to the upper back by patch test, readings were taken at 6 days. There were per-sample TCR yield variations, arising mainly from small pooled library volume differences.

In the original workflow: TCR counts had a median of around 94,000 per sample and spanned about 23,224 to 690,600. TCRdb recomputed calls from the RACE reads with MiXCR, one row per CDR3 protein. None of the V and J calls come from the authors' own analysis; TCRdb made them. The data show about 90,000 distinct CDR3 sequences, approximately 10% seen once. The receptor's source is a woman in her 30s with alopecia areata. Some clones in this sample may be carry-over from other donors' samples. Sequences were derived from whole blood, sampled in connection with sensitization to the hapten diphenylcyclopropenone (DPC). The chain recombines TRBV20-1 with TRBJ1-4; D is unresolved. The CDR3 region is CSARDLGEKLFF. DNA of the CDR3: TGCAGTGCTAGGGACTTGGGGGAAAAACTGTTTTTT.